The 18 T cell receptor beta chains below all came from one sample that was sequenced in a study of T cell responses to AZD1222 COVID-19 vaccine. The protocol was immunoSEQ multiplex PCR, while the TCRdb copy is restricted to in-frame clones and leaves out a portion. The data show about 140,000 clones, approximately 90% seen once. The starting material was peripheral blood, obtained on day 0 of AZD1222 vaccination. The receptors derive from an adult in good health.

The genes are TRBV5-1 and TRBJ2-7; D is ambiguous. Trimming removed 0 bases at V and 2 bases at J, with 12 bases between. The CDR3 runs to 15 residues. The V gene's germline CDR1 is SGHRS and CDR2 YFSETQ. The CDR3 DNA sequence: TGCGCCAGCAGCTTGGACGGGCAGGCCCCCTACGAGCAGTACTTC. Translated: CASSLDGQAPYEQYF.

The CDR3, as DNA: TGTGCCAGCAGCCAAGAGACAGGGTTTGAGCAGTTCTTC. This codes for CASSQETGFEQFF. The chain combines TRBV4-2 with TRBJ2-1; TRBD1 agrees at 7 bases. This CDR3 is built from 13 residues. The germline V gene encodes CDR1 LGHNA and CDR2 YNFKEQ. After removal of 0 bases from V and 9 bases from J, the junction contained 2 bases not matched to a gene.

The chain is built from TRBV27 and TRBJ2-1, with TRBD2 identical over 8 bases. CDR1 and CDR2 from the germline V gene are MNHEY and SMNVEV (reference sequence). The CDR3 loop spans 15 amino acids. V dropped 3 bases and J dropped 9; count of bases not matched to a gene: 10. CDR3 DNA: TGTGCCAGCAGTTTCGGAGCGGGGGCCCAAGGTGAGCAGTTCTTC. Translation gives CASSFGAGAQGEQFF.

This clone was seen only once. This chain connects TRBV19 to TRBJ1-4, with a tentative D call TRBD1 (6 bases). From germline, CDR1 is LNHDA and CDR2 SQIVND (reference sequence). The germline V and J ends were trimmed by 5 bases and 5 bases, with 15 bases remaining between them. The length of the CDR3 is 15 residues. The CDR3 is CASSSTGITNEKLFF. The CDR3 DNA sequence: TGTGCCAGTAGTTCTACAGGGATTACCAATGAAAAACTGTTTTTT.

The genes are TRBV19 and TRBJ2-3; the D is unclear. CDR1 is LNHDA, CDR2 SQIVND, per germline (reference sequence). This CDR3 contains 15 residues. The ends were cut back, 1 base at V and 0 bases at J, with 8 bases in the middle. The CDR3 reads CASSIGSLSTDTQYF. As DNA, the CDR3 is TGTGCCAGTAGTATAGGAAGCCTTAGCACAGATACGCAGTATTTT.

The chain is built from TRBV9 and TRBJ1-1, with D possibly being TRBD1 (5 bases). The CDR3 extends over 14 amino acids. Germline V gives CDR1 SGDLS, CDR2 YYNGEE. The V gene lost 0 bases and the J gene lost 7 bases, with 13 bases spanning the gap. The CDR3 protein is CASSVDLRGVEAFF. In DNA, the CDR3 is TGTGCCAGCAGCGTAGACCTTAGAGGGGTTGAAGCTTTCTTT.

The gene calls are TRBV7-9 and TRBJ1-1; 7 nucleotides agree with TRBD1. Germline V gives CDR1 SEHNR, CDR2 FQNEAQ (reference sequence). V lost 3 bases, J lost 2 bases, and 9 bases stayed unmatched. There are 16 residues in the CDR3. The CDR3 is CASSFYRGRGNTEAFF. CDR3 sequence (DNA): TGTGCCAGCAGCTTCTACAGGGGTCGGGGAAACACTGAAGCTTTCTTT.

This chain uses TRBV27 with TRBJ2-7, with D possibly TRBD1 on 7 matching bases. The CDR3 loop spans 13 amino acids. CDR1 MNHEY and CDR2 SMNVEV come from the germline V gene (reference sequence). Trimming stripped 5 bases from V and 6 bases from J, with 14 bases between. CDR3 loop: CASSQHQGGEQYF. DNA for the CDR3: TGTGCCAGCAGTCAACATCAGGGGGGCGAGCAGTACTTC.

This clone was seen just once. V usage is TRBV4-3 and J usage is TRBJ1-3; perhaps TRBD1 as D (5 bases). This CDR3 has 16 residues. Germline CDR1 LGHNA, CDR2 YSLEER. V was shortened by 2 bases and J by 0 bases, with 11 bases between the two germline ends. CDR3 DNA: TGCGCCAGCAGCCAATCCGCGACAGACTCTGGAAACACCATATATTTT. Its translation is CASSQSATDSGNTIYF.

V and J are TRBV2 and TRBJ2-3; 9 nucleotides match TRBD2. Germline V CDR1 and CDR2: SNHLY, FYNNEI. Trimming took 5 bases from V and 7 from J; bases not matched to a gene: 13. The CDR3 runs 16 residues. The CDR3 DNA sequence: TGTGCCAGCAGTTCCCCGGTAGCGGGGGATAAAAATACGCAGTATTTT. Translation gives CASSSPVAGDKNTQYF.

The chain carries TRBV6-5 and TRBJ2-1, with D maybe TRBD2 (6 bases). V was cut by 5 bases and J by 3 bases, with 14 bases left in between. The CDR3 consists of 15 residues. Germline V gene sequence: CDR1 MNHEY, CDR2 SVGAGI. This CDR3 is CASSRGGSRYNEQFF. The CDR3 bases are TGTGCCAGCAGTCGTGGGGGGTCCCGCTACAATGAGCAGTTCTTC.

For the CDR3, the DNA is TGTGCCAGCAGCTTCCCGGGACAGGGGGCTTATGAGCAGTTCTTC. Amino acid sequence: CASSFPGQGAYEQFF. V gene TRBV11-2 combines with J gene TRBJ2-1, with 12 bases lining up with TRBD1. V was pared by 3 bases and J by 8 bases, with 5 bases of the junction left unmatched. Germline values: CDR1 SGHAT, CDR2 FQNNGV. The CDR3 loop spans 15 amino acids.

The chain employs TRBV6-2 or TRBV6-3 and TRBJ2-7, with TRBD1 as a possible D gene (6 bases). The CDR3 runs to 17 residues. V gave up 1 base and J gave up 1 base, with 17 bases separating them. CDR1 is MNHEY and CDR2 is SVGEGT in the germline V gene. The CDR3 DNA follows: TGTGCCAGCAGTTACTGGGCACCTCGGGACAAATCCTACGAGCAGTACTTC. It encodes CASSYWAPRDKSYEQYF.

The genes are TRBV19 and TRBJ2-7; D unresolved. Germline V CDR1 and CDR2: LNHDA, SQIVND (reference sequence). Trimming shortened V by 3 bases and J by 1 base, and 7 bases separated the two germline ends. CDR3 length: 13 residues. CDR3 amino acids: CASSITDSYEQYF. In DNA form, the CDR3 reads TGTGCCAGTAGTATTACTGATTCCTACGAGCAGTACTTC. The variable domain in full, completed from reference TRBV19 and TRBJ2-7, reads DGGITQSPKYLFRKEGQNVTLSCEQNLNHDAMYWYRQDPGQGLRLIYYSQIVNDFQKGDIAEGYSVSREKKESFPLTVTSAQKNPTAFYLCASSITDSYEQYFGPGTRLTVT.

V gene TRBV11-3 combines with J gene TRBJ1-2, with TRBD1 identical over 9 bases. V was pared by 4 bases and J by 3 bases, with 6 bases of the junction left unmatched. This CDR3 is built from 15 residues. Germline V gene lookup returns CDR1 SGHNT and CDR2 YENEEA. The CDR3 protein is CASSYLDRGDYGYTF. In DNA, the CDR3 is TGTGCCAGCAGCTACCTGGACAGGGGTGACTATGGCTACACCTTC.

This clone has only one observation. The chain couples TRBV5-4 to TRBJ2-1; D not certain. CDR1 and CDR2 from the germline V gene are SGHNT and YYREEE (reference sequence). V was cut by 3 bases and J by 1 base, with 5 bases left in between. The CDR3 length is 13 residues. The CDR3 DNA reads as TGTGCCAGCAGCTCTAGATCCTACAATGAGCAGTTCTTC. As protein: CASSSRSYNEQFF.

The chain links TRBV7-9 to TRBJ2-1, with 10 bases matching TRBD2. The CDR3 is 16 residues long. Per the germline V gene, CDR1 is SEHNR and CDR2 is FQNEAQ (reference sequence). The V gene end was trimmed by 6 bases and the J gene end by 3 bases; junction bases not matched to a gene: 8. The CDR3 sequence: CASRMGGLAIYNEQFF. CDR3 coding DNA: TGTGCCAGCAGAATGGGGGGACTAGCGATCTACAATGAGCAGTTCTTC.

This sequence joins TRBV5-1 and TRBJ2-7; TRBD2 matches at 8 bases. The CDR3 is 16 residues long. Germline V gene sequence: CDR1 SGHRS, CDR2 YFSETQ. After removal of 0 bases from V and 4 bases from J, the junction contained 9 bases not matched to a gene. The CDR3 nucleotides read TGCGCCAGCAGCTTGGGATCCAGCGGGAGTGTTTACGAGCAGTACTTC. It encodes CASSLGSSGSVYEQYF.